This entry features one T cell receptor (beta chain) sequence. Its target antigen remains unknown. No much larger clone is present one base from it, and per-base qualities are unavailable. The data originate from a study of blood T cell repertoires in COVID-19 (TCRdb year 2020). Describing the broader study: Samples covering the acute and convalescent phases of COVID-19 were provided by collaborators in the United States, Italy and Spain. The material from the prospective study consisted of cDNA or gDNA derived from T cells, B-cell-depleted T cells, or PBMCs. The dataset comprised deeply sampled blood TCRbeta repertoires from subjects exposed to, actively infected with, or recovered from COVID-19. The repertoires were released in a freely available public database intended as a resource for research on the immune response to SARS-CoV-2. Samples were obtained from the ongoing ImmuneRACE study (first 160 participants) and from over a thousand subjects provided by 6 global collaborators. Sample metadata almost always included a de-identified subject ID, COVID-19 status, age in years and sex. Where available, HLA class I and class II types were obtained from metadata supplied by the sample provider rather than from assay-based typing. The paper as a whole reports these results and caveats: The amount of clinical and demographic metadata varied by source and participant and was provided uncurated.

The cysteine opens and the phenylalanine closes a CDR3 of 14 amino acids. Only the CDR3 portion is preserved as DNA: 42 bases, with reading frame beginning at the first base. Cut back by 0 bases and 8 bases, the V and J ends lie 9 bases apart. Per the germline V gene, SGHRS is the CDR1 and YFSETQ is the CDR2. Collaborating institutions collected whole blood in K2EDTA tubes following their own protocols. For TCRbeta analysis, collaborator samples were shipped as frozen whole blood, as isolated PBMCs, or as DNA extracted from either sample type. TCRbeta CDR3 regions were amplified from genomic DNA using the immunoSEQ Assay, a bias-controlled multiplex PCR. On the authors' methods: Within the assay, amplification of reference gene primers was used to estimate how many nucleated cells each sample contained. Sequence reads were collapsed and filtered to measure the absolute abundance of every unique TCRbeta CDR3 rearrangement. For each sample, productive Simpson clonality was calculated as the square root of Simpson's diversity index across productive rearrangements. TCRdb stores this immuneACCESS table with in-frame sequences only. Part of the clones is absent; in the studies checked, under half of the shortfall reflects unresolved V genes, and no reason is known for the rest. From that table come the V and J calls and clone size; the DNA was used to work out D and trimming. The sample records tens of thousands of clones, around 90% of which are singletons. The top ten clonotypes cover 4.8% of the sample.

This receptor chain uses TRBV5-1 and TRBJ1-6; a tentative D call is TRBD1 (6 bases match). The receptor was derived from an elderly woman with active COVID-19. The sequenced sample consisted of peripheral blood. The CDR3 protein sequence reads: CASSLDREDSPLHF. The nucleotide sequence reads as follows: TGCGCCAGCAGCTTGGACAGGGAAGATTCACCCCTCCACTTT.